This T cell receptor beta chain is drawn from a study of identical twins. Study-wide findings and caveats: Out-of-frame sharing of TCR alpha in monozygotic twins was underestimated by models.

From the 5' RACE reads, TCRdb called clonotypes with MiXCR, one entry per CDR3 protein. Among approximately 700,000 distinct CDR3 sequences listed, 15% to 20% were seen once. There are 13 residues in the CDR3. Germline loops: CDR1 SQVTM, CDR2 ANQGSEA. V was clipped by 3 bases and J by 5 bases; unmatched bases: 6. A word on this clonotype: What it recognizes is unknown.

These records were also assigned to another study, of T cells expressing NK-cell markers. That source notes: Seven donors tested HCMV-seropositive and one tested seronegative among the eight sequenced. Dominant NKG2C+ clonotypes in 6 or 7 donors made up about 1.0-7.5% of CD8+ T cells.

Sequenced: PBMCs. This sequence joins TRBV29-1 and TRBJ2-5; 7 nucleotides agree with TRBD1. The TCR originated in a woman between 18 and 30 years old in good health. CDR3 sequence (DNA): TGCAGCGTTGACCATCAGGGGGTGGAGACCCAGTACTTC. Protein: CSVDHQGVETQYF.